Listed below are T cell receptor beta chains from one sample, sequenced in a study of cytomegalovirus exposure and HLA in healthy donors. Profiling relied on immunoSEQ multiplex PCR, and the TCRdb table lists in-frame clones only, not all of them. Among about 43,000 clones listed, around nine tenths were seen once. The sequenced sample consisted of PBMCs. These receptors were taken from a young man in good health and CMV-seronegative. Each CDR3 is given with its conserved first and last residue. The size field is filled for only some rows; it gives once, few, many or a size class.

. | TRBJ1-5 | TRBV19 | CASNTDRNQPQHF
few | TRBJ2-1 | TRBV7-2 | CASSLGRDNEQFF
. | TRBJ1-3 | TRBV19 | CASSPWGRDGNTIYF
. | TRBJ1-1 | TRBV19 | CASTPDRVWGAFF
. | TRBJ2-6 | TRBV19 | CASSTTGSGANVLTF
. | TRBJ1-4 | TRBV5-1 | CASSREGTNEKLFF
. | TRBJ2-1 | TRBV25-1 | CASTGQGAIHEQFF
once | TRBJ1-2 | TRBV4-2 | CASSHFSTGPLNYGYTF
. | TRBJ1-1 | TRBV7-2 | CASSLYRGETEAFF
. | TRBJ2-1 | TRBV9 | CASSEREGRGVQFF
. | TRBJ2-7 | TRBV18 | CASSWTDTYEQYF
. | TRBJ1-3 | TRBV10-3 | CAISESSSGNTIYF
once | TRBJ1-4 | TRBV5-4 | CASSSTGDEKLFF
. | TRBJ1-2 | TRBV7-2 | CASSPTGIPYTF
. | TRBJ2-7 | TRBV11-2 | CASSLEQGSSYEQYF
. | TRBJ2-5 | TRBV18 | CASSPEETQYF
. | TRBJ2-5 | TRBV28 | CASNRPQGGETQYF
. | TRBJ2-7 | TRBV6-6 | CASSYSTGYEQYF
. | TRBJ2-2 | TRBV7-3 | CASSPRSRGNTGELFF
. | TRBJ2-5 | TRBV5-1 | CASSLAGGAETQYF
. | TRBJ1-5 | TRBV6-1 | CASSGAGKQPQHF
. | TRBJ1-1 | TRBV28 | CASSLIQGETNTEAFF
. | TRBJ2-3 | TRBV4-3 | CASSQDPSTGLTDTQYF
. | TRBJ2-5 | TRBV7-2 | CASSSLAGFQETQYF
. | TRBJ2-5 | TRBV7-2 | CASSRDLAGGIQETQYF
. | TRBJ2-5 | TRBV4-2 | CASSQFSSGRRETQYF
. | TRBJ2-7 | TRBV28 | CASSFSGRAAGEQYF
. | TRBJ1-6 | TRBV9 | CASSRGDRETSPLHF
. | TRBJ2-7 | TRBV27 | CASSFSGGTYEQYF
. | TRBJ1-2 | TRBV11-3 | CASSLGSVAGGYGYTF
once | TRBJ2-2 | TRBV11-3 | CASSDARTGELRSGELFF
. | TRBJ1-2 | TRBV2 | CASTPGGGYYGYTF
. | TRBJ1-4 | TRBV28 | CASSPSGTPNEKLFF
once | TRBJ2-7 | TRBV6-6 | CASSQSRTGGPYEQYF
. | TRBJ1-3 | TRBV4-2 | CASSQKTGGNTIYF
. | TRBJ1-2 | TRBV7-2 | CASSLGNLRGYTF
. | TRBJ2-3 | TRBV7-3 | CASSYAGGLDTQYF
. | TRBJ1-3 | TRBV5-4 | CASSLDGHGNTIYF
few | TRBJ2-1 | TRBV11-2 | CASSFVVGAGNEQFF
. | TRBJ2-1 | TRBV7-3 | CASSLEFPSGGANEQFF
. | TRBJ2-1 | TRBV4-2 | CASSQDIRGQLSYNEQFF
. | TRBJ2-1 | TRBV6-6 | CASKLLAGADEQFF
. | TRBJ1-5 | TRBV2 | CASGTELNQPQHF
once | TRBJ2-1 | TRBV5-1 | CASSLAATSYNEQFF
. | TRBJ2-1 | TRBV6-5 | CATTSSSYNEQFF
. | TRBJ2-1 | TRBV13 | CASSSGLAGGHSYNEQFF
. | TRBJ2-5 | TRBV12-5 | CASGLVSGGASETQYF
once | TRBJ1-1 | TRBV7-9 | CASSLTSGERNTEAFF
. | TRBJ2-1 | TRBV7-7 | CASSLGNYNEQFF
. | TRBJ1-2 | TRBV11-2 | CASSLEAGGVYGYTF
once | TRBJ1-5 | TRBV19 | CASSIPPAGGQPQHF